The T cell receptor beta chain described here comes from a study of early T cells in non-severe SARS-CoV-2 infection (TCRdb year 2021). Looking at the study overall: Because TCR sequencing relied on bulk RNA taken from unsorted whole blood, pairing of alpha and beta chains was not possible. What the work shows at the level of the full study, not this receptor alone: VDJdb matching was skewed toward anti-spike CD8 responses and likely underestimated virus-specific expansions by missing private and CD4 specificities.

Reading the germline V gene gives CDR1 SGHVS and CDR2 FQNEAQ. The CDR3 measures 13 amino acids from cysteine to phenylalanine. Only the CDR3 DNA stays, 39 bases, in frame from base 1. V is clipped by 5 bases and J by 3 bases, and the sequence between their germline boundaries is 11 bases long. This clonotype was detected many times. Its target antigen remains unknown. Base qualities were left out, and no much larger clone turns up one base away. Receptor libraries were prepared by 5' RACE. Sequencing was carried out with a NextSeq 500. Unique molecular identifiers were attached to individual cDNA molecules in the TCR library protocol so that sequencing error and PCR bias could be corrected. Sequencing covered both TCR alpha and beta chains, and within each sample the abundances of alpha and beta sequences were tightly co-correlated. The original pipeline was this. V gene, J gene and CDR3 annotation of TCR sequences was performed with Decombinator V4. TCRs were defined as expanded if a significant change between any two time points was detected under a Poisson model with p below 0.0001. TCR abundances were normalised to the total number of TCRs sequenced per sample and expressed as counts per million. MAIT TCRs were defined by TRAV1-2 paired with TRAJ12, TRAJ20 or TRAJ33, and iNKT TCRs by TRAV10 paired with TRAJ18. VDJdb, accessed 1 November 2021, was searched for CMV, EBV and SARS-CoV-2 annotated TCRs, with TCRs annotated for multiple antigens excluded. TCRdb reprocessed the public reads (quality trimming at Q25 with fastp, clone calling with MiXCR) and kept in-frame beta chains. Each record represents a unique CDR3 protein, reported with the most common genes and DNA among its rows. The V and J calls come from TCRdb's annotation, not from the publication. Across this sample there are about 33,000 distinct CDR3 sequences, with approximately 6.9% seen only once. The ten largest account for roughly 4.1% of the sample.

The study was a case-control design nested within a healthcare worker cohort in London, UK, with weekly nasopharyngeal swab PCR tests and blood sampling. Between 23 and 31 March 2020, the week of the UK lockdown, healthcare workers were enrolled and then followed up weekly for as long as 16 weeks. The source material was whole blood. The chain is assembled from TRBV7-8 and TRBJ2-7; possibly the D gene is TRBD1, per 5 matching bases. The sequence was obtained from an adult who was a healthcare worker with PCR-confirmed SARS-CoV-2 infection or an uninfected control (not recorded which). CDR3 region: CASSPSQGYEQYF. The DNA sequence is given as TGTGCCAGCAGCCCCTCGCAGGGCTACGAGCAGTACTTC.